Listed here is a single TCR beta chain. This record belongs to a study of blood T cell repertoires in COVID-19. Study details: COVID-19 samples from acute and convalescent phases originated in the United States, Italy and Spain. PBMCs, B-cell-depleted T cells, or T cells provided the cDNA or gDNA that made up the material.

As processed by the authors: Reference gene primers were amplified, and this amplification served to estimate nucleated cell counts. Only in-frame clones appear in the TCRdb table, and some are missing; sequencing was by immunoSEQ multiplex PCR. V, J and clone size were drawn from that table, and D and trimming were deduced from the DNA. The table shows 120,000 to 150,000 clones, with 70% to 80% occurring only once. V was pared by 10 bases and J by 8 bases, with 13 bases of the junction left unmatched. The CDR3 loop spans 15 amino acids. Per the germline V gene, CDR1 is MNHEY and CDR2 is SVGAGI. Material for sequencing was peripheral blood. The chain couples TRBV6-5 to TRBJ1-6; TRBD1 matches 8 bases. This clonotype was sampled from a man over 45 with acute or convalescent COVID-19. CDR3 sequence: CAIRTGTGDHSPLHF. The CDR3 DNA reads TGTGCCATCCGGACGGGGACAGGCGACCATTCACCCCTCCACTTT.